A selection of T cell receptor beta chains follows, all from one sample in a study of cytomegalovirus exposure and HLA in healthy donors. Sequencing used immunoSEQ multiplex PCR; TCRdb keeps in-frame clones, though not all of them. This table holds about 120,000 clones, around 77% found once. The source material was PBMCs. These receptor sequences come from a male donor in good health and CMV-seropositive. Each CDR3 is given with its conserved first and last residue. The D gene is left open where the match is weak. Rows may omit the clone size; those that give it use once, few, many or a size class.

D	V	J	size	CDR3	DNA
TRBD1	TRBV6-1	TRBJ1-1	few	CASRGPGTGAQAFF	TGTGCCAGCAGGGGTCCCGGGACAGGGGCGCAAGCTTTCTTT
.	TRBV30	TRBJ1-1	.	CAWPEQENTEAFF	TGTGCCTGGCCCGAACAGGAAAACACTGAAGCTTTCTTT
.	TRBV7-9	TRBJ1-2	.	CSSSLAEGGNYGYTF	TGTTCCAGCAGCTTAGCGGAAGGGGGAAACTATGGCTACACCTTC
.	TRBV10-3	TRBJ2-6	.	CAIRQQGRGANVLTF	TGTGCCATCAGACAGCAGGGGCGTGGGGCCAACGTCCTGACTTTC
TRBD1	TRBV10-3	TRBJ2-3	.	CAIRRDRPADTQYF	TGTGCCATCAGGAGGGACAGGCCCGCAGATACGCAGTATTTT
TRBD2	TRBV28	TRBJ2-2	.	CASSLRGVGTGELFF	TGTGCCAGCAGTTTACGGGGGGTCGGGACCGGGGAGCTGTTTTTT
TRBD1	TRBV18	TRBJ2-2	.	CASSVTGGTGELFF	TGTGCCAGCTCGGTGACAGGGGGAACCGGGGAGCTGTTTTTT
.	TRBV25-1	TRBJ2-5	.	CASSDYRVGRETQYF	TGTGCCAGCAGTGATTACAGGGTCGGACGAGAGACCCAGTACTTC
TRBD1	TRBV29-1	TRBJ1-5	once	CSVRAGGTQPQHF	TGCAGCGTGAGGGCAGGGGGAACTCAGCCCCAGCATTTT
TRBD1	TRBV30	TRBJ1-1	.	CAWSVAPGQGAFFNTEAFF	TGTGCCTGGAGTGTAGCCCCGGGACAGGGGGCCTTTTTCAACACTGAAGCTTTCTTT
.	TRBV5-5	TRBJ2-7	.	CASSLDRYEQYF	TGTGCCAGCAGCTTGGATCGCTACGAGCAGTACTTC
TRBD1	TRBV9	TRBJ2-3	once	CASSGTGISDTQYF	TGTGCCAGCAGTGGGACAGGGATTTCAGATACGCAGTATTTT
TRBD2	TRBV7-2	TRBJ2-1	once	CASSSSLLRGSGAYNEQFF	TGTGCCAGCAGCTCATCCTTACTTAGGGGTAGCGGGGCATACAATGAGCAGTTCTTC
TRBD2	TRBV11-2	TRBJ2-1	.	CASSTGTSGGEGEQFF	TGTGCCAGCAGCACCGGGACTAGCGGGGGGGAAGGTGAGCAGTTCTTC
.	TRBV20-1	TRBJ2-5	.	CSARTGETQYF	TGCAGTGCTAGGACAGGAGAGACCCAGTACTTC
.	TRBV5-1	TRBJ2-7	.	CASSLDRAPRRAQYF	TGCGCCAGCAGTTTGGACCGGGCCCCCCGGAGGGCGCAGTACTTC
TRBD2	TRBV4-2	TRBJ2-2	.	CASSPRSGGGLTGELFF	TGTGCCAGCAGCCCCCGATCGGGGGGGGGCCTCACCGGGGAGCTGTTTTTT
.	TRBV7-2	TRBJ1-4	once	CASGSGGEKLFF	TGTGCGAGCGGGTCAGGAGGGGAAAAACTGTTTTTT
TRBD1	TRBV30	TRBJ1-2	.	CAWTDRAWGYTF	TGTGCCTGGACCGACAGGGCGTGGGGCTACACCTTC
.	TRBV27	TRBJ2-1	.	CASSLSSNEQFF	TGTGCCAGCAGTTTATCCAGCAATGAGCAGTTCTTC
TRBD1	TRBV28	TRBJ2-6	.	CASSLKGQAALSGANGLTF	TGTGCCAGCAGTTTGAAAGGACAGGCCGCCCTCTCTGGGGCCAACGGCCTGACTTTC
.	TRBV13	TRBJ1-2	.	CASTTGRDDGYTF	TGTGCCAGCACCACGGGGAGGGACGATGGCTACACCTTC
TRBD2	TRBV19	TRBJ2-1	once	CASSIAGSGAYNEQFF	TGTGCCAGTAGTATAGCGGGCAGCGGGGCATACAATGAGCAGTTCTTC
TRBD1	TRBV28	TRBJ1-5	few	CASSRRDRYSEGSNQPQHF	TGTGCCAGCAGTCGTAGGGACAGGTATAGCGAGGGGTCCAATCAGCCCCAGCATTTT
TRBD1	TRBV5-4	TRBJ2-7	few	CASSSQGYEQYF	TGTGCCAGCAGTTCACAGGGGTACGAGCAGTACTTC
TRBD1	TRBV7-9	TRBJ2-3	.	CASSTGTGTSTDTQYF	TGTGCCAGCAGCACTGGGACAGGTACTAGCACAGATACGCAGTATTTT
.	TRBV10-3	TRBJ1-3	once	CPRNTIYF	TGCCCCAGAAACACCATATATTTT
.	TRBV14	TRBJ1-3	.	CASSPVDFDSGNTIYF	TGTGCCAGCAGCCCCGTAGACTTCGATTCTGGAAACACCATATATTTT
TRBD1	TRBV29-1	TRBJ2-1	once	CSVGGTPGQPYNEQFF	TGCAGCGTTGGGGGGACGCCGGGACAGCCATACAATGAGCAGTTCTTC
.	TRBV18	TRBJ1-1	.	CASSPIGGTEAFF	TGTGCCAGCTCACCAATCGGGGGCACTGAAGCTTTCTTT
.	TRBV7-9	TRBJ1-4	.	CASSAYSHEKLFF	TGTGCCAGCAGCGCGTACAGTCATGAAAAACTGTTTTTT
.	TRBV6-5	TRBJ2-1	.	CASSYALSRLYNEQFF	TGTGCCAGCAGTTACGCGCTTAGCCGTCTCTACAATGAGCAGTTCTTC
.	TRBV7-9	TRBJ2-3	.	CSSSLPRVGTDTQYF	TGTTCCAGCAGCTTACCCAGGGTGGGTACAGATACGCAGTATTTT
.	TRBV13	TRBJ1-1	few	CASSLVMGAPTEAFF	TGTGCCAGCAGCTTAGTTATGGGGGCCCCAACTGAAGCTTTCTTT
.	TRBV2	TRBJ2-4	.	CASSGDRPFKYF	TGTGCCAGCAGTGGTGACAGGCCCTTTAAGTACTTC
.	TRBV11-2	TRBJ2-7	.	CASSLTYLRDLIHYEQYF	TGTGCCAGCAGCTTAACGTACCTCAGGGACTTGATCCACTACGAGCAGTACTTC
.	TRBV5-6	TRBJ1-1	few	CASSLLQGEAFF	TGTGCCAGCAGCTTGTTACAGGGTGAAGCTTTCTTT
TRBD1	TRBV5-1	TRBJ2-3	once	CASSPMDRGGTDTQYF	TGCGCCAGCAGCCCGATGGACAGGGGCGGCACAGATACGCAGTATTTT
.	TRBV4-1	TRBJ2-6	.	CASSQGTGSGANVLTF	TGCGCCAGCAGCCAAGGTACGGGCTCTGGGGCCAACGTCCTGACTTTC
.	TRBV5-1	TRBJ2-2	few	CASSLNTGELFF	TGCGCCAGCAGCCTTAACACCGGGGAGCTGTTTTTT
.	TRBV23-1	TRBJ2-7	.	CASSPSRRFQPSYEQYF	TGCGCCAGCAGTCCTTCGCGCCGCTTCCAACCTTCCTACGAGCAGTACTTC
TRBD2	TRBV2	TRBJ2-3	.	CASNPGGGTQYF	TGTGCCAGCAACCCTGGGGGGGGTACGCAGTATTTT
TRBD2	TRBV6-1	TRBJ2-7	.	CASSAGLAGPEQYF	TGTGCCAGCAGCGCCGGACTAGCGGGACCCGAGCAGTACTTC
TRBD1	TRBV10-3	TRBJ2-3	.	CAIRGTGEDTQYF	TGTGCCATCAGGGGGACAGGCGAAGATACGCAGTATTTT
.	TRBV7-9	TRBJ1-1	.	CASSLAGQGPEAFF	TGTGCCAGCAGCTTAGCTGGGCAGGGGCCTGAAGCTTTCTTT
TRBD2	TRBV15	TRBJ2-7	.	CATSRGGLAGVIEQYF	TGTGCCACCAGCAGGGGCGGACTAGCGGGAGTTATCGAGCAGTACTTC
TRBD1	TRBV5-1	TRBJ1-2	once	CASTMGERGPGYTF	TGCGCCAGCACTATGGGGGAAAGGGGGCCAGGCTACACCTTC